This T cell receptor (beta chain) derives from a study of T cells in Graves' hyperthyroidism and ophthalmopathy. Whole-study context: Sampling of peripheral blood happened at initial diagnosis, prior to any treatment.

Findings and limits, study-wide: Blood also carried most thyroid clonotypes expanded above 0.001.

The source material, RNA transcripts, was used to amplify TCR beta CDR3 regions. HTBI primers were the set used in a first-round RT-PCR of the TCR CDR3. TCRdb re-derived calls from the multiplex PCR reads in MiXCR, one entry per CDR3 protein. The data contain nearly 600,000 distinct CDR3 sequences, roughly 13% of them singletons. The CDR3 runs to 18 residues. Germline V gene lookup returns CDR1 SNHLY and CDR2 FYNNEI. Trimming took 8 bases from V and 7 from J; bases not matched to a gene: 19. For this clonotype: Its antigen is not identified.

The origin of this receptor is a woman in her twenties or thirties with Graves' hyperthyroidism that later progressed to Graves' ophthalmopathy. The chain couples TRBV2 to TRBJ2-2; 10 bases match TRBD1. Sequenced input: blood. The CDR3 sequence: CASSPRETTGTGVGELFF. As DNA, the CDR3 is TGTGCCAGCTCACCAAGAGAGACCACCGGGACAGGGGTCGGGGAGCTGTTTTTT.